These 21 T cell receptor beta chains were all obtained from the same sample, sequenced in a study of T cell responses to AZD1222 COVID-19 vaccine. TCRdb keeps only in-frame clones here, not all; method: immunoSEQ multiplex PCR. The table shows some 150,000 clones, with 80% to 90% occurring only once. The sequencing here drew on peripheral blood, taken after recovery from COVID-19. The receptors were gathered from an adult who had recovered from COVID-19.

The table lists this clone with a few counts. The chain recombines TRBV2 with TRBJ1-2; D is uncertain. Germline V gene lookup returns CDR1 SNHLY and CDR2 FYNNEI. Trimming took off 6 bases at V and 7 bases at J, with 12 bases between the two ends. The CDR3 spans 12 residues. The DNA for the CDR3 is TGTGCCAGCAGCGCGGATCTGTCTGGCTACACCTTC. Encoded protein: CASSADLSGYTF.

J is TRBJ2-5 and V is TRBV11-3; possibly TRBD2 for D (6 bases). This CDR3 region has 16 residues. Germline V lookup: CDR1 SGHNT, CDR2 YENEEA. V gave up 1 base and J gave up 2 bases, with 14 bases separating them. The CDR3 nucleotides are TGTGCCAGCAGCTTAGGTTCCCGGGGGAGGCAAGAGACCCAGTACTTC. This sequence encodes CASSLGSRGRQETQYF. The complete variable domain, with remaining parts taken from reference TRBV11-3 and TRBJ2-5, reads EAGVVQSPRYKIIEKKQPVAFWCNPISGHNTLYWYLQNLGQGPELLIRYENEEAVDDSQLPKDRFSAERLKGVDSTLKIQPAELGDSAVYLCASSLGSRGRQETQYFGPGTRLLVL.

The gene calls are TRBV19 and TRBJ2-1, with 16 bases matching TRBD2. Per germline, CDR1 LNHDA and CDR2 SQIVND (reference sequence). This CDR3 is 19 amino acids long. The V segment lost 4 bases and the J segment 0 bases; nucleotides outside the gene matches: 6. The CDR3 DNA sequence: TGTGCCAGTAGTACCCGGGGACTAGCGGGAGGGCCCTCCTACAATGAGCAGTTCTTC. Translation: CASSTRGLAGGPSYNEQFF.

The gene calls are TRBV9 and TRBJ1-2, with TRBD1 as a possible D gene (5 bases). The V end lost 0 bases, the J end lost 8 bases, and 11 bases lay between the germline ends. Looked up from germline, CDR1 is SGDLS and CDR2 is YYNGEE. This CDR3 has 13 residues. The CDR3 sequence is CASSVEGWWGYTF. CDR3 bases: TGTGCCAGCAGCGTAGAGGGGTGGTGGGGCTACACCTTC.

The V and J genes are TRBV19 and TRBJ1-5; weak D call: TRBD1 (6 bases). There are 19 residues in the CDR3. CDR1 is LNHDA, CDR2 SQIVND, per germline (reference sequence). The germline V and J ends were trimmed by 1 base and 0 bases, with 19 bases remaining between them. CDR3 residues: CASSIGGIRGPRSNQPQHF. In DNA form, the CDR3 reads TGTGCCAGTAGTATAGGCGGCATCCGGGGGCCCCGTAGCAATCAGCCCCAGCATTTT. Full variable domain (remainder filled in from reference TRBV19 and TRBJ1-5): DGGITQSPKYLFRKEGQNVTLSCEQNLNHDAMYWYRQDPGQGLRLIYYSQIVNDFQKGDIAEGYSVSREKKESFPLTVTSAQKNPTAFYLCASSIGGIRGPRSNQPQHFGDGTRLSIL.

The chain links TRBV5-4 to TRBJ1-2, with D perhaps TRBD1 (5 bases). Trimming removed 3 bases at V and 7 bases at J, with 22 bases between. This CDR3 is built from 16 residues. Germline CDR1 SGHNT, CDR2 YYREEE (reference sequence). CDR3 DNA: TGTGCCAGCAGCTCACAAACCGCTTGGAGGGGCCTTGGCTACACCTTC. Protein product: CASSSQTAWRGLGYTF. The full variable domain, completed using reference TRBV5-4 and TRBJ1-2, is ETGVTQSPTHLIKTRGQQVTLRCSSQSGHNTVSWYQQALGQGPQFIFQYYREEENGRGNFPPRFSGLQFPNYSSELNVNALELDDSALYLCASSSQTAWRGLGYTFGSGTRLTVV.

This clone was seen a few times. The chain combines TRBV7-2 with TRBJ1-1; D might be TRBD1 (6 bases). Trimming cost V 4 bases and J 0 bases, with 15 bases left between them. This CDR3 spans 16 amino acids. The V gene's germline CDR1 is SGHTA and CDR2 FQGNSA. Here the CDR3 reads CASSSQPGQLNTEAFF. In DNA form, the CDR3 reads TGTGCCAGCAGCTCCCAACCGGGACAACTGAACACTGAAGCTTTCTTT.

The chain couples TRBV7-2 to TRBJ2-7; 11 bases are a match to TRBD2. This CDR3 is 15 amino acids long. In germline, CDR1 is SGHTA, CDR2 FQGNSA. The J segment lost 1 base and the V segment lost 2 bases, leaving 1 base of the junction unmatched. DNA of the CDR3: TGTGCCAGCAGCTTAACTAGCGGGGGTTCCTACGAGCAGTACTTC. Translation: CASSLTSGGSYEQYF.

V gene TRBV6-5 combines with J gene TRBJ1-2; D might be TRBD1 (6 bases). The V and J ends lost 1 base and 7 bases respectively, with 10 bases between them. CDR3 length: 13 residues. Germline lookup yields CDR1 MNHEY and CDR2 SVGAGI. The CDR3 DNA follows: TGTGCCAGCAGTTACTTTGACAGGTCTGGCTACACCTTC. It encodes CASSYFDRSGYTF.

This rearrangement joins TRBV12-3 or TRBV12-4 to TRBJ1-2, with unresolved D. The ends were cut back, 3 bases at V and 0 bases at J, with 5 bases in the middle. CDR3 length: 13 amino acids. CDR3 sequence: CASSFGTNYGYTF. In DNA form, the CDR3 reads TGTGCCAGCAGTTTTGGGACTAACTATGGCTACACCTTC.

The V call is TRBV2, the J call TRBJ2-6; D gene ambiguous. The ends were cut back, 7 bases at V and 5 bases at J, with 18 bases in the middle. Germline CDR1 is SNHLY and CDR2 is FYNNEI. The CDR3 contains 16 residues. The CDR3 sequence is CASTKEAQRWANVLTF. The CDR3 DNA follows: TGTGCCAGCACCAAAGAGGCCCAAAGGTGGGCCAACGTCCTGACTTTC.

This clone was counted only a few times. The chain carries TRBV16 and TRBJ1-5; tentatively, D is TRBD1 (5 bases). Looked up from germline, CDR1 is KGHSY and CDR2 is FQNENV. The CDR3 runs to 15 residues. V shed 3 bases and J shed 3 bases, with 12 bases lying between them. The CDR3 DNA sequence: TGTGCCAGCAGCCACCTGAGCAGGGACAATCAGCCCCAGCATTTT. Translated: CASSHLSRDNQPQHF. The full variable domain, in which reference TRBV16 and TRBJ1-5 provide the parts outside the CDR3, is GEEVAQTPKHLVRGEGQKAKLYCAPIKGHSYVFWYQQVLKNEFKFLISFQNENVFDETGMPKERFSAKCLPNSPCSLEIQATKLEDSAVYFCASSHLSRDNQPQHFGDGTRLSIL.

V and J are TRBV14 and TRBJ1-4; D gene unclear. CDR1 is SGHDN, CDR2 FVKESK, per germline. This CDR3 region has 14 residues. V lost 2 bases to trimming and J lost 1 base, with 5 bases between them. The CDR3 DNA reads as TGTGCCAGCAGCCAACTGGGAACTAATGAAAAACTGTTTTTT. Amino acid sequence: CASSQLGTNEKLFF. Full variable domain (outside the CDR3, taken from reference TRBV14 and TRBJ1-4): EAGVTQFPSHSVIEKGQTVTLRCDPISGHDNLYWYRRVMGKEIKFLLHFVKESKQDESGMPNNRFLAERTGGTYSTLKVQPAELEDSGVYFCASSQLGTNEKLFFGSGTQLSVL.

This sequence joins TRBV5-4 and TRBJ2-7; D uncertain. V lost 3 bases, J lost 3 bases, and 10 bases lay in between. The CDR3 length is 13 residues. The germline CDR1 and CDR2 sequences are SGHNT and YYREEE (reference sequence). The CDR3 region has the DNA TGTGCCAGCAGCTCCCCGACCCTCTACGAGCAGTACTTC. Protein product: CASSSPTLYEQYF.

The chain couples TRBV4-3 to TRBJ2-5; D is undetermined. This CDR3 has 13 amino acids. V lost 2 bases to trimming and J lost 0 bases, with 4 bases between them. Germline CDR1 LGHNA, CDR2 YSLEER. The DNA for the CDR3 is TGCGCCAGCAGCCAAATGTACCAAGAGACCCAGTACTTC. Translated: CASSQMYQETQYF.

As concerns this clone: Germline is not matched at one junction end, which may reflect a read error. This chain uses TRBV27 with TRBJ2-7, with D tentatively TRBD1 or TRBD2 (5 bases each). CDR1 is MNHEY and CDR2 is SMNVEV in the germline V gene (reference sequence). The CDR3 runs to 12 residues. The CDR3 region has the DNA TGTGCCAGCAGTTTATTTGGGACGGCTCTATGGTTC. Translated: CASSLFGTALWF.

V gene TRBV7-3 combines with J gene TRBJ2-7; 8 bases agree with TRBD1. The V segment lost 5 bases and the J segment 2 bases; nucleotides outside the gene matches: 5. CDR3 length equals 14 residues. Germline CDR1 and CDR2: SGHTA and FQGTGA. The CDR3 DNA sequence: TGTGCCAGCAGCGAATCAGGGGGCCCCTACGAGCAGTACTTC. This encodes CASSESGGPYEQYF. The full variable domain, with the rest looked up from reference TRBV7-3 and TRBJ2-7, is GAGVSQTPSNKVTEKGKYVELRCDPISGHTALYWYRQSLGQGPEFLIYFQGTGAADDSGLPNDRFFAVRPEGSVSTLKIQRTERGDSAVYLCASSESGGPYEQYFGPGTRLTVT.

This chain uses TRBV3-1 (or the pseudogene TRBV3-2) with TRBJ1-3; TRBD1 is a possible D gene (5 bases). The length of the CDR3 is 16 residues. CDR1 is LGHDT, CDR2 YNNKEL, per germline (reference sequence). Between the trimmed V and J ends, which lost 0 bases and 2 bases, there was a span of 11 bases. CDR3: CASSQEAGGAGNTIYF. The DNA of the CDR3 is TGTGCCAGCAGCCAAGAGGCGGGGGGAGCTGGAAACACCATATATTTT.

The chain links TRBV6-5 to TRBJ2-7; 7 nucleotides line up with TRBD1. With 4 bases clipped from V and 4 bases from J, the junction kept 10 bases outside the gene matches. Germline CDR1 and CDR2: MNHEY and SVGAGI. The CDR3 is 15 residues long. As DNA, the CDR3 is TGTGCCAGCAGTTCCGGACAGGCGCTTAGGTACGAGCAGTACTTC. Protein: CASSSGQALRYEQYF.

V is TRBV6-2 or TRBV6-3 and J is TRBJ1-2; 8 bases match TRBD1. The CDR3 loop spans 16 amino acids. V lost 2 bases to trimming and J lost 7 bases; unmatched junction nucleotides: 12. Germline loops: CDR1 MNHEY, CDR2 SVGEGT. CDR3 region: CASSYQRTGTMGGYTF. The CDR3 coding sequence is TGTGCCAGCAGTTACCAGCGGACAGGGACGATGGGTGGCTACACCTTC.

The rearrangement joins TRBV5-4 to TRBJ2-7; D is possibly TRBD1 (6 bases). Germline V gives CDR1 SGHNT, CDR2 YYREEE (reference sequence). The CDR3 sequence is 13 residues long. Between the trimmed V and J ends, which lost 1 base and 2 bases, there was a span of 7 bases. The CDR3 DNA follows: TGTGCCAGCAGCTTGACAGGGACCTACGAGCAGTACTTC. It specifies CASSLTGTYEQYF.